This TCR beta chain appears in the sequencing data of a study of blood T cell repertoires in COVID-19. Looking at the study overall: COVID-19 samples from acute and convalescent phases originated in the United States, Italy and Spain. T cells, B-cell-depleted T cells, or PBMCs supplied cDNA or gDNA.

V gave up 4 bases and J gave up 9 bases; unmatched junction bases: 13. Germline-derived CDR1 and CDR2 are SGHRS and YFSETQ. This CDR3 is 14 amino acids long. In the source study's methods: Reference gene primer amplification in the assay estimated nucleated cell counts. The table came from immunoSEQ multiplex PCR; TCRdb's copy has only in-frame clones and leaves some out. The V and J calls and the clone size are those of that table, but D and trimming were determined from the DNA. Of approximately 140,000 clones in the sample, about four fifths were seen once. This chain uses TRBV5-1 with TRBJ2-7, with 7 bases fitting TRBD2. The source material was peripheral blood. This clonotype was sampled from a man aged 65 to 85 with acute or convalescent COVID-19. The CDR3 loop reads CASSMDRGTTGQYF. The CDR3 DNA sequence: TGCGCCAGCAGCATGGACCGGGGGACTACCGGGCAGTACTTC.